This TCR beta chain originates from a study of OX40 agonist ivuxolimab in advanced cancers. Repertoires were generated with immunoSEQ multiplex PCR, while TCRdb's copy carries only in-frame clones and drops some. The repertoire has 60,000 to 80,000 clones, around 84% of them found once; the top ten carry roughly 1.1%. With respect to this clone: Its antigen is not known.

A history of autoimmune disease or systemic immunosuppression excluded patients. V was clipped by 0 bases and J by 5 bases, with 8 bases between them. CDR3 length: 14 amino acids. Germline V gene lookup returns CDR1 MRHNA and CDR2 SNTAGT. General study results and limits: Both blood CD4+ and CD8+ T cells showed clonal growth by week 6 at 0.1 to 3.0 mg/kg.

The sequenced sample was CD4+ or CD8+ T cells sorted from blood, obtained in a trial of the OX40 agonist ivuxolimab. V usage is TRBV6-4 and J usage is TRBJ2-1; D uncertain. This receptor was identified in an adult with an advanced solid tumor such as melanoma, head and neck, liver or kidney cancer. Written as DNA, the CDR3 is TGTGCCAGCAGTGACTCGGGCGGTAACAATGAGCAGTTCTTC. Protein product: CASSDSGGNNEQFF.